The next 23 T cell receptor beta chains were all read from a single sample in a study of cytomegalovirus exposure and HLA in healthy donors. Amplification used 60 Vbeta primers and 13 Jbeta primers. Sequencing used immunoSEQ multiplex PCR; TCRdb keeps in-frame clones, though not all of them. The sample has 90,000 to 150,000 clones; 60% to 80% are singletons. Sequenced input: PBMCs. These receptors were taken from a middle-aged man in good health and CMV-seropositive.

This rearrangement joins TRBV6-1 to TRBJ2-5; 7 nucleotides match TRBD2. Germline-derived CDR1 and CDR2 are MNHNS and SASEGT. This CDR3 is 14 amino acids long. With V trimmed by 10 bases and J by 0 bases, 8 bases remained unmatched. CDR3 nucleotide sequence: TGTGCCACTTATCAGCGGGGCGACCAAGAGACCCAGTACTTC. It specifies CATYQRGDQETQYF.

The V and J genes are TRBV27 and TRBJ2-7; 9 bases map to TRBD1. The CDR3 runs 15 residues. The germline V gene encodes CDR1 MNHEY and CDR2 SMNVEV (reference sequence). V dropped 3 bases and J dropped 8; count of bases not matched to a gene: 11. The CDR3 sequence is CASSFPGQGYTQQYF. The CDR3 bases are TGTGCCAGCAGTTTCCCGGGACAGGGATATACGCAGCAGTACTTC.

The chain uses TRBV20-1 and TRBJ1-2; D ambiguous. Trimming cost V 3 bases and J 3 bases, with 2 bases left between them. Per the germline V gene, CDR1 is DFQATT and CDR2 is SNEGSKA (reference sequence). CDR3 length: 10 amino acids. The CDR3 protein is CSASYYGYTF. The CDR3 DNA is TGCAGTGCTAGCTACTATGGCTACACCTTC.

The V gene is TRBV6-6, the J gene TRBJ1-4, with D unresolved. Trimming cost V 5 bases and J 8 bases, with 18 bases left between them. The CDR3 covers 15 residues. The germline gives CDR1 MNHNY, CDR2 SVGAGI (reference sequence). The CDR3 region is CASSKEGTPGEKLFF. CDR3 coding DNA: TGTGCCAGCAGTAAGGAGGGCACCCCGGGAGAAAAACTGTTTTTT.

The genes are TRBV9 and TRBJ2-7; weak D call: TRBD1 (6 bases). CDR1 is SGDLS, CDR2 YYNGEE, per germline. Trimming removed 0 bases at V and 2 bases at J, with 9 bases between. The CDR3 covers 14 residues. This CDR3 is CASSVEDSTYEQYF. Here the CDR3 DNA reads TGTGCCAGCAGCGTAGAGGACAGTACCTACGAGCAGTACTTC.

This clone was picked up a small number of times. This chain connects TRBV6-5 to TRBJ1-5, with D possibly being TRBD1 (5 bases). CDR1 is MNHEY, CDR2 SVGAGI, per germline. V was cut by 5 bases and J by 5 bases, with 10 bases left in between. The CDR3 extends over 13 amino acids. CDR3 sequence reads: CASSNDRYQPQHF. The CDR3 DNA is TGTGCCAGCAGTAACGACAGATATCAGCCCCAGCATTTT.

V gene TRBV18 combines with J gene TRBJ2-7, with 8 nucleotides matching TRBD2. The CDR3 is 14 residues long. Germline CDR1 reads KGHSH; CDR2 reads LQKENI. V trimming: 4 bases; J trimming: 0 bases; junction bases outside the gene matches: 2. CDR3 DNA sequence: TGTGCCAGCTCACTAAGCGGGAGCTCCTACGAGCAGTACTTC. Encoded protein: CASSLSGSSYEQYF.

This clone has just one count. The chain recombines TRBV30 with TRBJ2-3, with D perhaps TRBD1 (6 bases). The CDR3 runs to 15 residues. The V end lost 0 bases, the J end lost 1 base, and 11 bases lay between the germline ends. CDR1 and CDR2 (germline): GTSNPN, SVGIG (reference sequence). Written as DNA, the CDR3 is TGTGCCTGGAGTGTAGCGACAGGCCGCACAGATACGCAGTATTTT. The encoded protein is CAWSVATGRTDTQYF.

This clone occurred a few times. CDR3 coding DNA: TGTGCCAGCAGTGAATCTGGGGCCACCGGGTGGGCTTTCTTT. Amino acids: CASSESGATGWAFF. The chain carries TRBV2 and TRBJ1-1; tentatively, D is TRBD1 (5 bases). Trimming removed 2 bases at V and 11 bases at J, with 18 bases between. CDR3 length: 14 amino acids. Germline V gene sequence: CDR1 SNHLY, CDR2 FYNNEI.

The J gene is TRBJ2-3, the V gene TRBV6-1; TRBD2 matches 9 bases. Germline CDR1 and CDR2: MNHNS and SASEGT. The CDR3 has 16 amino acids. The V segment lost 2 bases and the J segment 1 base; nucleotides outside the gene matches: 4. CDR3 coding DNA: TGTGCCAGCAGTGAAAAAGAGCGGGGGGGCACAGATACGCAGTATTTT. Amino acids: CASSEKERGGTDTQYF.

This clone was counted only a few times. The chain joins TRBV5-4 to TRBJ2-7; 10 nucleotides line up with TRBD1. In germline, CDR1 is SGHNT, CDR2 YYREEE (reference sequence). This CDR3 spans 15 amino acids. V trimming: 5 bases; J trimming: 5 bases; junction bases outside the gene matches: 10. The CDR3 here is CASRPDRGRRNEQYF. The CDR3 DNA follows: TGTGCCAGCAGACCCGACAGGGGGCGCCGGAACGAGCAGTACTTC. Full variable domain (outside the CDR3, taken from reference TRBV5-4 and TRBJ2-7): ETGVTQSPTHLIKTRGQQVTLRCSSQSGHNTVSWYQQALGQGPQFIFQYYREEENGRGNFPPRFSGLQFPNYSSELNVNALELDDSALYLCASRPDRGRRNEQYFGPGTRLTVT.

The chain links TRBV19 to TRBJ2-7, with 10 bases that match TRBD2. CDR3 length equals 15 residues. J lost 5 bases, V lost 3 bases, and 7 bases had no gene match. Germline V lookup: CDR1 LNHDA, CDR2 SQIVND (reference sequence). CDR3 bases: TGTGCCAGTAGTATCGTAGCGGGAGGCTTCAACGAGCAGTACTTC. As protein: CASSIVAGGFNEQYF.

The V gene is TRBV5-1, the J gene TRBJ2-7, with 10 bases fitting TRBD1. The CDR3 extends over 16 amino acids. The V segment lost 0 bases and the J segment 9 bases; nucleotides outside the gene matches: 12. Germline V gives CDR1 SGHRS, CDR2 YFSETQ. The CDR3 DNA sequence: TGCGCCAGCAGCTTGGAACAGACAGGGGGCAGAGTAAGGCAGTACTTC. Translated, it gives CASSLEQTGGRVRQYF.

The chain couples TRBV6-1 to TRBJ1-1; D is perhaps TRBD1 (6 bases). This CDR3 contains 14 residues. From germline, CDR1 is MNHNS and CDR2 SASEGT. The CDR3 region is CASVGTNMNTEAFF. The DNA of the CDR3 is TGTGCGAGCGTCGGGACAAACATGAACACTGAAGCTTTCTTT.

The rearrangement links TRBV6-5 to TRBJ2-7, with D possibly matching TRBD2 (6 bases). This CDR3 comprises 16 residues. The V gene lost 0 bases and the J gene lost 3 bases, with 15 bases spanning the gap. Germline CDR1 and CDR2: MNHEY and SVGAGI. The CDR3 protein is CASSYSAGGEYYEQYF. CDR3 nucleotides: TGTGCCAGCAGTTACTCAGCAGGAGGGGAATACTACGAGCAGTACTTC.

V is TRBV2 and J is TRBJ2-2, with a tentative D call TRBD1 (5 bases). Germline V gene sequence: CDR1 SNHLY, CDR2 FYNNEI. This CDR3 region has 14 residues. Trimming left V 5 bases short and J 0 bases short, with 7 bases between. The chain's CDR3 is CASSPGSNTGELFF. CDR3 sequence (DNA): TGTGCCAGCAGTCCAGGGTCGAACACCGGGGAGCTGTTTTTT.

This rearrangement joins TRBV19 to TRBJ1-2, with D perhaps matching TRBD1 (6 bases). This CDR3 has 15 amino acids. Trimming pared 4 bases from V and 1 base from J, leaving 13 bases between. The V gene's germline CDR1 is LNHDA and CDR2 SQIVND (reference sequence). The DNA for the CDR3 is TGTGCCAGTAGTAAACAGGGCAACTTTAACTATGGCTACACCTTC. It yields the protein CASSKQGNFNYGYTF.

The J gene is TRBJ2-1, the V gene TRBV7-9; 11 nucleotides agree with TRBD2. The J segment lost 9 bases and the V segment lost 4 bases, leaving 5 bases of the junction unmatched. This CDR3 comprises 14 residues. Germline V gene lookup returns CDR1 SEHNR and CDR2 FQNEAQ (reference sequence). CDR3 in DNA: TGTGCCAGCAGCTCCTTGGGGACTAGCGGTGAGCAGTTCTTC. Translation gives CASSSLGTSGEQFF.

This clone showed up just a few times. This chain uses TRBV6-1 with TRBJ1-2, with D possibly matching TRBD1 (6 bases). The germline V gene has CDR1 MNHNS and CDR2 SASEGT. This CDR3 has 12 residues. The V and J ends lost 6 bases and 4 bases respectively, with 9 bases between them. The CDR3 DNA reads as TGTGCCAGCAGCCGGACAGCCTATGGCTACACCTTC. It specifies CASSRTAYGYTF.

CDR3 nucleotides: TGTGCCAGCAGTGAACTAACGACAGGTGCCTATCAGCCCCAGCATTTT. Its protein product is CASSELTTGAYQPQHF. The chain employs TRBV6-1 and TRBJ1-5; TRBD1 is a possible D gene (6 bases). V was clipped by 2 bases and J by 5 bases, with 16 bases between them. CDR1 and CDR2 from the germline V gene are MNHNS and SASEGT. The CDR3 runs 16 residues.

J is TRBJ2-5 and V is TRBV25-1; no definite D call. The DNA end favors TRBJ2-7, so the J call may be wrong. Germline lookup yields CDR1 MGHDK and CDR2 SYGVNS. The CDR3 consists of 13 residues. CDR3 loop: CASSERENYEQYF. The CDR3 region has the DNA TGTGCCAGCAGTGAACGTGAAAACTACGAGCAGTACTTC.

J is TRBJ1-2 and V is TRBV10-3, with D possibly matching TRBD1 (5 bases). CDR3 size: 12 residues. Germline-derived CDR1 and CDR2 are ENHRY and SYGVKD. The V and J ends lost 8 bases and 4 bases respectively, with 11 bases between them. CDR3 sequence reads: CAISGGSYGYTF. The DNA for the CDR3 is TGTGCCATCTCGGGGGGTTCCTATGGCTACACCTTC.

V gene TRBV29-1 combines with J gene TRBJ1-1, with D tentatively TRBD1 (5 bases). Trimming took off 3 bases at V and 0 bases at J, with 8 bases between the two ends. CDR3 length: 13 residues. Germline values: CDR1 SQVTM, CDR2 ANQGSEA. In nucleotides, the CDR3 is TGCAGCGTTGATCGGGGGATGAACACTGAAGCTTTCTTT. Protein: CSVDRGMNTEAFF.